The 9 T cell receptor beta chains below were found in one sample sequenced in a study of blood T cell repertoires in COVID-19. Produced via immunoSEQ multiplex PCR; TCRdb's table is partial and in-frame only. The repertoire includes about 250,000 clones, 80% to 90% of them detected once, and 5.7% sits in the top ten. The source material was peripheral blood. The receptor set was obtained from a man older than 75 with acute or convalescent COVID-19.

The V call is TRBV7-9, the J call TRBJ2-7; tentative D call: TRBD1 (5 bases). Germline-derived CDR1 and CDR2 are SEHNR and FQNEAQ (reference sequence). The CDR3 has 14 residues. The V and J ends lost 4 bases and 2 bases respectively, with 12 bases between them. CDR3 nucleotides: TGTGCCAGCAGCTCACTGCAGGGTACCTACGAGCAGTACTTC. Residues: CASSSLQGTYEQYF.

V usage is TRBV7-2 and J usage is TRBJ1-6; weak D call: TRBD1 (5 bases). This CDR3 contains 14 residues. V lost 5 bases and J 8 bases, leaving 13 bases between the germline ends. Per germline, CDR1 SGHTA and CDR2 FQGNSA. CDR3 sequence reads: CASSPWGGHSPLHF. Here the CDR3 DNA reads TGTGCCAGCAGCCCTTGGGGGGGACATTCACCCCTCCACTTT.

The chain has TRBV3-1 (or the pseudogene TRBV3-2) and TRBJ1-2; 9 bases align to TRBD1. Germline V lookup: CDR1 LGHDT, CDR2 YNNKEL (reference sequence). V was clipped by 2 bases and J by 0 bases; unmatched bases: 7. This CDR3 is built from 17 residues. CDR3 region: CASSQLIRDRANYGYTF. The DNA of the CDR3 is TGTGCCAGCAGCCAACTAATTAGGGACAGGGCTAACTATGGCTACACCTTC.

This chain joins TRBV29-1 and TRBJ2-2, with TRBD1 as a possible D gene (7 bases). Per germline, CDR1 SQVTM and CDR2 ANQGSEA. The CDR3 has 15 residues. Trimming pared 7 bases from V and 4 bases from J, leaving 19 bases between. CDR3 in amino acids: CSAQGGQGGTGELFF. The CDR3 nucleotides are TGCAGCGCCCAGGGGGGTCAGGGAGGCACCGGGGAGCTGTTTTTT.

V usage is TRBV6-5 and J usage is TRBJ1-3; D is perhaps TRBD1 (6 bases). CDR1 MNHEY and CDR2 SVGAGI come from the germline V gene. This CDR3 has 14 amino acids. Trimming removed 7 bases at V and 4 bases at J, with 14 bases between. CDR3 in DNA: TGTGCCAGCACGGGGGGGGCGCTGGGAAACACCATATATTTT. This translates into CASTGGALGNTIYF.

The rearrangement uses TRBV15 and TRBJ2-1, with 9 bases lining up with TRBD2. The CDR3 covers 15 residues. Germline CDR1 is LNHNV and CDR2 is YYDKDF (reference sequence). V was pared by 5 bases and J by 6 bases, with 8 bases of the junction left unmatched. The CDR3 here is CATSPGLASLNEQFF. CDR3 bases: TGTGCCACCAGCCCAGGACTAGCGAGCCTCAATGAGCAGTTCTTC.

This chain joins TRBV19 and TRBJ2-5, with D tentatively TRBD1 (6 bases). The CDR3 covers 14 residues. The germline gives CDR1 LNHDA, CDR2 SQIVND (reference sequence). V was pared by 4 bases and J by 0 bases, with 9 bases between. The CDR3 loop is CASSTGTHQETQYF. CDR3 coding DNA: TGTGCCAGTAGTACCGGGACACACCAAGAGACCCAGTACTTC.

J is TRBJ1-4 and V is TRBV18; possibly TRBD1 for D (6 bases). CDR1 and CDR2 (germline): KGHSH, LQKENI. The CDR3 contains 15 residues. V lost 4 bases to trimming and J lost 4 bases, with 13 bases between them. This chain's CDR3 is CASSLSGVGNEKLFF. CDR3 nucleotides: TGTGCCAGCTCACTCTCAGGGGTTGGTAATGAAAAACTGTTTTTT.

The chain employs TRBV2 and TRBJ2-5; tentatively, D is TRBD1 (6 bases). Germline CDR1 SNHLY, CDR2 FYNNEI. The V gene lost 7 bases and the J gene lost 2 bases, with 17 bases spanning the gap. The CDR3 consists of 15 residues. CDR3 coding DNA: TGTGCCAGCACCAGGGGAGCTAGCTGGCAAGAGACCCAGTACTTC. This codes for CASTRGASWQETQYF.